This is a list of T cell receptor beta chains from one sample in a study of blood T cell repertoires in COVID-19. The assay was immunoSEQ multiplex PCR, and TCRdb's table has in-frame clones only and misses some. This table has about 320,000 clones, around 90% appearing once. The material sequenced was peripheral blood. The receptors here all came from a man younger than 30 who had recovered from COVID-19. Both conserved end residues are part of each CDR3. Each record gives: clone size, V gene, J gene, D gene, CDR3 protein, CDR3 DNA. D genes are given only for firm matches. Size is omitted from some rows. Given values are once, few, many or a class for expanded clones.

abundance: -
v_gene: TRBV18
j_gene: TRBJ1-2
d_gene: -
CDR3aa: CASSPERTGYTF
CDR3nt: TGTGCCAGCTCACCAGAGCGGACTGGCTACACCTTC

abundance: -
v_gene: TRBV29-1
j_gene: TRBJ1-4
d_gene: -
CDR3aa: CSAVQPPNEKLFF
CDR3nt: TGCAGCGCAGTACAGCCCCCTAATGAAAAACTGTTTTTT

abundance: -
v_gene: TRBV6-1
j_gene: TRBJ1-6
d_gene: -
CDR3aa: CASSENQVHNSPLHF
CDR3nt: TGTGCCAGCAGTGAAAACCAGGTTCATAATTCACCCCTCCACTTT

abundance: once
v_gene: TRBV5-5
j_gene: TRBJ1-4
d_gene: TRBD1
CDR3aa: CASNVRGQEGATNEKLFF
CDR3nt: TGTGCCAGCAACGTGCGGGGACAGGAGGGTGCAACTAATGAAAAACTGTTTTTT

abundance: -
v_gene: TRBV11-2
j_gene: TRBJ1-2
d_gene: -
CDR3aa: CASSLDRGVAGGYTF
CDR3nt: TGTGCCAGCAGCCTAGATCGGGGGGTAGCTGGAGGCTACACCTTC

abundance: -
v_gene: TRBV6-5
j_gene: TRBJ2-5
d_gene: TRBD2
CDR3aa: CASIFAGGQETQYF
CDR3nt: TGTGCCAGCATCTTCGCGGGGGGGCAAGAGACCCAGTACTTC

abundance: -
v_gene: TRBV5-1
j_gene: TRBJ2-3
d_gene: -
CDR3aa: CASSFSRDWTPDTQYF
CDR3nt: TGCGCCAGCAGCTTTAGCCGGGACTGGACTCCAGATACGCAGTATTTT

abundance: -
v_gene: TRBV25-1
j_gene: TRBJ2-7
d_gene: -
CDR3aa: CASSEYGGVTYEQYF
CDR3nt: TGTGCCAGCAGTGAATACGGCGGGGTCACCTACGAGCAGTACTTC

abundance: -
v_gene: TRBV25-1
j_gene: TRBJ2-7
d_gene: -
CDR3aa: CASSEAAAYEQYF
CDR3nt: TGTGCCAGCAGTGAGGCTGCGGCCTACGAGCAGTACTTC

abundance: -
v_gene: TRBV2
j_gene: TRBJ2-7
d_gene: TRBD2
CDR3aa: CASRTTSVSYEQYF
CDR3nt: TGTGCCAGCAGGACGACTAGCGTCTCCTACGAGCAGTACTTC

abundance: -
v_gene: TRBV5-1
j_gene: TRBJ2-3
d_gene: -
CDR3aa: CASSLSSSTDTQYF
CDR3nt: TGCGCCAGCAGCTTGTCTTCTAGCACAGATACGCAGTATTTT

abundance: -
v_gene: TRBV7-6
j_gene: TRBJ2-1
d_gene: -
CDR3aa: CASSFDPYPRHNEQFF
CDR3nt: TGTGCCAGCAGCTTTGACCCCTATCCGCGGCACAATGAGCAGTTCTTC

abundance: -
v_gene: TRBV6-4
j_gene: TRBJ2-1
d_gene: TRBD2
CDR3aa: CASSLTPSGARYGNEQFF
CDR3nt: TGTGCCAGCAGTCTCACACCTAGCGGGGCTCGGTACGGGAATGAGCAGTTCTTC

abundance: -
v_gene: TRBV6-2/TRBV6-3
j_gene: TRBJ1-2
d_gene: -
CDR3aa: CASSYAGADGYTF
CDR3nt: TGTGCCAGCAGTTACGCGGGGGCTGACGGCTACACCTTC

abundance: -
v_gene: TRBV19
j_gene: TRBJ1-1
d_gene: -
CDR3aa: CASSIGYRRAFF
CDR3nt: TGTGCCAGTAGTATCGGGTACCGCCGAGCTTTCTTT

abundance: -
v_gene: TRBV9
j_gene: TRBJ1-3
d_gene: TRBD1
CDR3aa: CASSVTLTGSGNTIYF
CDR3nt: TGTGCCAGCAGCGTAACCTTGACAGGGTCTGGAAACACCATATATTTT

abundance: -
v_gene: TRBV6-5
j_gene: TRBJ2-7
d_gene: -
CDR3aa: CASSGDGYSEQYF
CDR3nt: TGTGCCAGCTCCGGGGATGGGTACAGCGAGCAGTACTTC

abundance: once
v_gene: TRBV5-1
j_gene: TRBJ2-1
d_gene: TRBD2
CDR3aa: CASSLEGLAGANTEQFF
CDR3nt: TGCGCCAGCAGCTTGGAGGGACTAGCGGGAGCTAATACGGAGCAGTTCTTC

abundance: -
v_gene: TRBV7-9
j_gene: TRBJ1-1
d_gene: -
CDR3aa: CASSLGTHSNTEAFF
CDR3nt: TGTGCCAGCAGCTTAGGGACACACTCGAACACTGAAGCTTTCTTT

abundance: once
v_gene: TRBV6-1
j_gene: TRBJ1-5
d_gene: -
CDR3aa: CASSEQGSQPQHF
CDR3nt: TGTGCCAGCAGTGAACAGGGGTCTCAGCCCCAGCATTTT

abundance: -
v_gene: TRBV2
j_gene: TRBJ2-5
d_gene: -
CDR3aa: CASSEDRQETQYF
CDR3nt: TGTGCCAGCAGTGAGGACAGACAAGAGACCCAGTACTTC

abundance: -
v_gene: TRBV2
j_gene: TRBJ2-7
d_gene: -
CDR3aa: CASSSATGNYEQYF
CDR3nt: TGTGCCAGCAGTTCTGCTACAGGGAACTACGAGCAGTACTTC

abundance: -
v_gene: TRBV19
j_gene: TRBJ1-1
d_gene: -
CDR3aa: CASTLAPNTEAFF
CDR3nt: TGTGCCAGTACCTTGGCTCCAAACACTGAAGCTTTCTTT

abundance: -
v_gene: TRBV12-3/TRBV12-4
j_gene: TRBJ2-5
d_gene: -
CDR3aa: CAGARESGETQYF
CDR3nt: TGTGCCGGCGCACGGGAATCTGGAGAGACCCAGTACTTC

abundance: -
v_gene: TRBV5-1
j_gene: TRBJ2-3
d_gene: TRBD2
CDR3aa: CASSLAPSGEYTDTQYF
CDR3nt: TGCGCCAGCAGCTTGGCGCCTAGCGGGGAATACACAGATACGCAGTATTTT

abundance: once
v_gene: TRBV2
j_gene: TRBJ1-1
d_gene: TRBD1
CDR3aa: CASSEGQGGAEAFF
CDR3nt: TGTGCCAGCAGTGAGGGCCAGGGGGGAGCTGAAGCTTTCTTT

abundance: few
v_gene: TRBV6-1
j_gene: TRBJ1-4
d_gene: -
CDR3aa: CASSESWAGDVAFF
CDR3nt: TGTGCCAGCAGTGAATCATGGGCAGGGGATGTTGCGTTTTTT

abundance: -
v_gene: TRBV7-2
j_gene: TRBJ2-7
d_gene: TRBD1
CDR3aa: CASSTSGQGSDEQYF
CDR3nt: TGTGCCAGCAGCACCTCGGGACAGGGGTCGGACGAGCAGTACTTC

abundance: once
v_gene: TRBV7-9
j_gene: TRBJ1-2
d_gene: -
CDR3aa: CASSRDGSGGGYTF
CDR3nt: TGTGCCAGCAGCAGGGACGGGTCCGGAGGTGGCTACACCTTC

abundance: -
v_gene: TRBV5-8
j_gene: TRBJ2-7
d_gene: -
CDR3aa: CASSLAYEQYF
CDR3nt: TGTGCCAGCAGCTTGGCTTACGAGCAGTACTTC

abundance: -
v_gene: TRBV27
j_gene: TRBJ2-2
d_gene: TRBD2
CDR3aa: CASSSPLTSGGYAVTTGELFF
CDR3nt: TGTGCCAGCAGTTCCCCTTTAACTAGCGGGGGTTACGCGGTTACCACCGGGGAGCTGTTTTTT

abundance: -
v_gene: TRBV6-6
j_gene: TRBJ2-1
d_gene: -
CDR3aa: CASSYSGGQFF
CDR3nt: TGTGCCAGCAGTTACTCAGGCGGGCAGTTCTTC

abundance: -
v_gene: TRBV3-1/TRBV3-2
j_gene: TRBJ2-3
d_gene: TRBD2
CDR3aa: CASSHLAGEGDTQYF
CDR3nt: TGTGCCAGCAGCCACCTAGCGGGGGAGGGGGATACGCAGTATTTT